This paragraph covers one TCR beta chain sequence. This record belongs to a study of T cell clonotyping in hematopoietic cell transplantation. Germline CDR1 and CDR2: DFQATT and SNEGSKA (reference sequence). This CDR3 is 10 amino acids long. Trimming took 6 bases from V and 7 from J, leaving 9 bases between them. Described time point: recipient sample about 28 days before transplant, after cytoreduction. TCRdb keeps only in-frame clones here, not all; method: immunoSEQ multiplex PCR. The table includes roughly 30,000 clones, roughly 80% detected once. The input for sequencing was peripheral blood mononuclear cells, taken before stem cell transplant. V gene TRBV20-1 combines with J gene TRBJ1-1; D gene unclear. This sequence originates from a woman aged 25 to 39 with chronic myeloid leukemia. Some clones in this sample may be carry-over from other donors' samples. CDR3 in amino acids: CSAPHDEAFF. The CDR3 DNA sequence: TGCAGTGCGCCCCATGATGAAGCTTTCTTT.